One sample yielded the 16 T cell receptor beta chains listed below, sequenced in a study of neoadjuvant anti-PD-1 for oral cavity cancer. The assay was immunoSEQ multiplex PCR, and TCRdb's table has in-frame clones only and misses some. The top ten hold roughly 2.5% of the sample, which has 6,000 to 7,500 clones, roughly 70% seen once. Here the sequenced sample was PBMCs, taken before nivolumab (anti-PD-1) treatment. The receptors come from a person aged 35-79 years with oral cavity squamous cell carcinoma.

The chain uses TRBV4-3 and TRBJ2-3; 12 bases are shared with TRBD2. V gave up 3 bases and J gave up 5 bases; unmatched junction bases: 6. Germline V lookup: CDR1 LGHNA, CDR2 YSLEER. The CDR3 has 16 amino acids. CDR3 in DNA: TGCGCCAGCAGCCACTCTAGCGGGGGGGTAGGAGATACGCAGTATTTT. This codes for CASSHSSGGVGDTQYF.

This clone was observed a few times. The rearrangement uses TRBV7-6 and TRBJ1-4; possibly TRBD1 for D (5 bases). The CDR3 covers 15 residues. The V end was cut by 0 bases, the J end by 5 bases, with 10 bases between. Germline V CDR1 and CDR2: SGHVS, FNYEAQ. CDR3 sequence reads: CASSLAWGLNEKLFF. For the CDR3, the DNA is TGTGCCAGCAGCTTAGCGTGGGGCTTAAATGAAAAACTGTTTTTT.

The V and J genes are TRBV4-2 and TRBJ1-2, with TRBD1 matching over 11 bases. The germline gives CDR1 LGHNA, CDR2 YNFKEQ. CDR3 length equals 15 residues. J gave up 7 bases and V 0 bases, and 4 bases lay outside the gene matches. The CDR3 here is CASSQEGQGVSGYTF. The CDR3 bases are TGTGCCAGCAGCCAAGAGGGACAGGGGGTGAGTGGCTACACCTTC.

The gene calls are TRBV19 and TRBJ2-7; 8 positions agree with TRBD2. The trim removed 5 bases at V and 3 bases at J, leaving 6 bases unmatched. CDR1 and CDR2 (germline): LNHDA, SQIVND (reference sequence). The CDR3 runs 14 residues. CDR3 residues: CASSPMAGGYEQYF. In DNA form, the CDR3 reads TGTGCCAGTAGTCCAATGGCGGGGGGCTACGAGCAGTACTTC. The whole variable domain, remainder taken from reference TRBV19 and TRBJ2-7, is DGGITQSPKYLFRKEGQNVTLSCEQNLNHDAMYWYRQDPGQGLRLIYYSQIVNDFQKGDIAEGYSVSREKKESFPLTVTSAQKNPTAFYLCASSPMAGGYEQYFGPGTRLTVT.

A few counts support this clone. J is TRBJ2-7 and V is TRBV10-2; D is perhaps TRBD2 (6 bases). Germline loops: CDR1 WSHSY, CDR2 SAAADI. V gave up 2 bases and J gave up 2 bases, with 10 bases separating them. The CDR3 is made up of 14 amino acids. CDR3 amino acids: CASSEGGTPYEQYF. The CDR3 DNA follows: TGCGCCAGCAGTGAGGGCGGGACCCCCTACGAGCAGTACTTC.

This clone was counted a few times. The V gene is TRBV19, the J gene TRBJ1-2; possibly TRBD1 for D (5 bases). The germline CDR1 and CDR2 sequences are LNHDA and SQIVND (reference sequence). Trimming stripped 5 bases from V and 9 bases from J, with 16 bases between. This CDR3 contains 13 residues. The CDR3 region has the DNA TGTGCCAGTAGTGTCGTTTCGGGACGAAGCTACACCTTC. Amino acids: CASSVVSGRSYTF.

The V call is TRBV2, the J call TRBJ1-2, with TRBD1 as a possible D gene (5 bases). Trimming removed 8 bases at V and 3 bases at J, with 13 bases between. The length of the CDR3 is 13 residues. Germline CDR1 SNHLY, CDR2 FYNNEI. The CDR3 DNA follows: TGTGCCAGCTGGAGGGGTTTGGACTATGGCTACACCTTC. Protein sequence: CASWRGLDYGYTF.

The chain has TRBV12-1 and TRBJ2-5; TRBD2 was called by the table and not checked on the DNA. TRBV12-1 is classified as a pseudogene. The CDR3 extends over 16 amino acids. The DNA for the CDR3 is TGTGCCAGCAGCTTACGCGCGGGGGGCTCTCAAGAGACCCAGTACTTC. Translating it yields CASSLRAGGSQETQYF.

The genes are TRBV6-6 and TRBJ2-3; 13 nucleotides agree with TRBD2. Per germline, CDR1 MNHNY and CDR2 SVGAGI (reference sequence). The CDR3 has 16 amino acids. Trimming cost V 4 bases and J 3 bases; bases outside gene matches: 4. The CDR3 DNA sequence: TGTGCCAGCAGTTGGGTGACTAGCGGGGGGACAGATACGCAGTATTTT. Protein sequence: CASSWVTSGGTDTQYF.

This clone was detected only once. The CDR3 here is CASSLGQALAEAFF. The CDR3 DNA reads TGCGCCAGCAGCTTGGGACAGGCTTTAGCTGAAGCTTTCTTT. V and J are TRBV5-1 and TRBJ1-1; D possibly corresponds to TRBD1 (6 bases). Germline loops: CDR1 SGHRS, CDR2 YFSETQ. The CDR3 contains 14 residues. Trimming shortened V by 0 bases and J by 6 bases, and 12 bases separated the two germline ends.

J is TRBJ1-1 and V is TRBV4-1; 9 bases are shared with TRBD1. Germline V lookup: CDR1 MGHRA, CDR2 YSYEKL. Trimming removed 7 bases from V and 3 bases from J; junction bases left unmatched: 3. The length of the CDR3 is 13 residues. CDR3 nucleotides: TGCGCCAGCACAGGGACAGGGTACACTGAAGCTTTCTTT. Protein: CASTGTGYTEAFF.

V is TRBV7-2 and J is TRBJ2-1; D gene ambiguous. Germline V gene data show CDR1 as SGHTA and CDR2 as FQGNSA. This CDR3 region has 11 residues. Trimming left V 5 bases short and J 7 bases short, with 6 bases between. CDR3 in DNA: TGTGCCAGCAGCACCTTAAATGAGCAGTTCTTC. Its translation: CASSTLNEQFF.

The J gene is TRBJ2-1, the V gene TRBV4-3; TRBD2 matches 9 bases. Germline loops: CDR1 LGHNA, CDR2 YSLEER. The ends lost 8 bases at V and 8 bases at J; junction bases unmatched: 13. The CDR3 spans 15 residues. CDR3 protein: CASGKAGGFADEQFF. The CDR3 DNA reads as TGCGCCAGCGGTAAAGCGGGGGGCTTCGCAGATGAGCAGTTCTTC.

The chain combines TRBV11-3 with TRBJ2-2, with D tentatively TRBD2 (7 bases). Trimming removed 8 bases from V and 6 bases from J, with 13 bases in between. The CDR3 loop spans 13 amino acids. Germline V lookup: CDR1 SGHNT, CDR2 YENEEA. CDR3 DNA: TGTGCCAGCGGGATGGGGGGGCCCGGGGAGCTGTTTTTT. This gives the protein CASGMGGPGELFF.

V is TRBV10-1 and J is TRBJ2-3, with D maybe TRBD1 (6 bases). CDR3 length: 13 residues. Trimming removed 8 bases at V and 0 bases at J, with 9 bases between. CDR1 and CDR2 from the germline V gene are WNHNN and SYGVQD (reference sequence). CDR3 protein: CASQGQSTDTQYF. The CDR3 nucleotides are TGCGCCAGCCAGGGGCAAAGCACAGATACGCAGTATTTT.

This clone showed up just once. This chain links TRBV11-3 with TRBJ2-5, with 10 bases identical to TRBD1. V shed 5 bases, J shed 2 bases, and the junction held 5 bases outside the gene matches. Germline V gene data show CDR1 as SGHNT and CDR2 as YENEEA. The CDR3 is 15 residues long. This chain's CDR3 is CASSRDRGPQETQYF. The CDR3 coding sequence is TGTGCCAGCAGCCGGGACAGGGGACCTCAAGAGACCCAGTACTTC.